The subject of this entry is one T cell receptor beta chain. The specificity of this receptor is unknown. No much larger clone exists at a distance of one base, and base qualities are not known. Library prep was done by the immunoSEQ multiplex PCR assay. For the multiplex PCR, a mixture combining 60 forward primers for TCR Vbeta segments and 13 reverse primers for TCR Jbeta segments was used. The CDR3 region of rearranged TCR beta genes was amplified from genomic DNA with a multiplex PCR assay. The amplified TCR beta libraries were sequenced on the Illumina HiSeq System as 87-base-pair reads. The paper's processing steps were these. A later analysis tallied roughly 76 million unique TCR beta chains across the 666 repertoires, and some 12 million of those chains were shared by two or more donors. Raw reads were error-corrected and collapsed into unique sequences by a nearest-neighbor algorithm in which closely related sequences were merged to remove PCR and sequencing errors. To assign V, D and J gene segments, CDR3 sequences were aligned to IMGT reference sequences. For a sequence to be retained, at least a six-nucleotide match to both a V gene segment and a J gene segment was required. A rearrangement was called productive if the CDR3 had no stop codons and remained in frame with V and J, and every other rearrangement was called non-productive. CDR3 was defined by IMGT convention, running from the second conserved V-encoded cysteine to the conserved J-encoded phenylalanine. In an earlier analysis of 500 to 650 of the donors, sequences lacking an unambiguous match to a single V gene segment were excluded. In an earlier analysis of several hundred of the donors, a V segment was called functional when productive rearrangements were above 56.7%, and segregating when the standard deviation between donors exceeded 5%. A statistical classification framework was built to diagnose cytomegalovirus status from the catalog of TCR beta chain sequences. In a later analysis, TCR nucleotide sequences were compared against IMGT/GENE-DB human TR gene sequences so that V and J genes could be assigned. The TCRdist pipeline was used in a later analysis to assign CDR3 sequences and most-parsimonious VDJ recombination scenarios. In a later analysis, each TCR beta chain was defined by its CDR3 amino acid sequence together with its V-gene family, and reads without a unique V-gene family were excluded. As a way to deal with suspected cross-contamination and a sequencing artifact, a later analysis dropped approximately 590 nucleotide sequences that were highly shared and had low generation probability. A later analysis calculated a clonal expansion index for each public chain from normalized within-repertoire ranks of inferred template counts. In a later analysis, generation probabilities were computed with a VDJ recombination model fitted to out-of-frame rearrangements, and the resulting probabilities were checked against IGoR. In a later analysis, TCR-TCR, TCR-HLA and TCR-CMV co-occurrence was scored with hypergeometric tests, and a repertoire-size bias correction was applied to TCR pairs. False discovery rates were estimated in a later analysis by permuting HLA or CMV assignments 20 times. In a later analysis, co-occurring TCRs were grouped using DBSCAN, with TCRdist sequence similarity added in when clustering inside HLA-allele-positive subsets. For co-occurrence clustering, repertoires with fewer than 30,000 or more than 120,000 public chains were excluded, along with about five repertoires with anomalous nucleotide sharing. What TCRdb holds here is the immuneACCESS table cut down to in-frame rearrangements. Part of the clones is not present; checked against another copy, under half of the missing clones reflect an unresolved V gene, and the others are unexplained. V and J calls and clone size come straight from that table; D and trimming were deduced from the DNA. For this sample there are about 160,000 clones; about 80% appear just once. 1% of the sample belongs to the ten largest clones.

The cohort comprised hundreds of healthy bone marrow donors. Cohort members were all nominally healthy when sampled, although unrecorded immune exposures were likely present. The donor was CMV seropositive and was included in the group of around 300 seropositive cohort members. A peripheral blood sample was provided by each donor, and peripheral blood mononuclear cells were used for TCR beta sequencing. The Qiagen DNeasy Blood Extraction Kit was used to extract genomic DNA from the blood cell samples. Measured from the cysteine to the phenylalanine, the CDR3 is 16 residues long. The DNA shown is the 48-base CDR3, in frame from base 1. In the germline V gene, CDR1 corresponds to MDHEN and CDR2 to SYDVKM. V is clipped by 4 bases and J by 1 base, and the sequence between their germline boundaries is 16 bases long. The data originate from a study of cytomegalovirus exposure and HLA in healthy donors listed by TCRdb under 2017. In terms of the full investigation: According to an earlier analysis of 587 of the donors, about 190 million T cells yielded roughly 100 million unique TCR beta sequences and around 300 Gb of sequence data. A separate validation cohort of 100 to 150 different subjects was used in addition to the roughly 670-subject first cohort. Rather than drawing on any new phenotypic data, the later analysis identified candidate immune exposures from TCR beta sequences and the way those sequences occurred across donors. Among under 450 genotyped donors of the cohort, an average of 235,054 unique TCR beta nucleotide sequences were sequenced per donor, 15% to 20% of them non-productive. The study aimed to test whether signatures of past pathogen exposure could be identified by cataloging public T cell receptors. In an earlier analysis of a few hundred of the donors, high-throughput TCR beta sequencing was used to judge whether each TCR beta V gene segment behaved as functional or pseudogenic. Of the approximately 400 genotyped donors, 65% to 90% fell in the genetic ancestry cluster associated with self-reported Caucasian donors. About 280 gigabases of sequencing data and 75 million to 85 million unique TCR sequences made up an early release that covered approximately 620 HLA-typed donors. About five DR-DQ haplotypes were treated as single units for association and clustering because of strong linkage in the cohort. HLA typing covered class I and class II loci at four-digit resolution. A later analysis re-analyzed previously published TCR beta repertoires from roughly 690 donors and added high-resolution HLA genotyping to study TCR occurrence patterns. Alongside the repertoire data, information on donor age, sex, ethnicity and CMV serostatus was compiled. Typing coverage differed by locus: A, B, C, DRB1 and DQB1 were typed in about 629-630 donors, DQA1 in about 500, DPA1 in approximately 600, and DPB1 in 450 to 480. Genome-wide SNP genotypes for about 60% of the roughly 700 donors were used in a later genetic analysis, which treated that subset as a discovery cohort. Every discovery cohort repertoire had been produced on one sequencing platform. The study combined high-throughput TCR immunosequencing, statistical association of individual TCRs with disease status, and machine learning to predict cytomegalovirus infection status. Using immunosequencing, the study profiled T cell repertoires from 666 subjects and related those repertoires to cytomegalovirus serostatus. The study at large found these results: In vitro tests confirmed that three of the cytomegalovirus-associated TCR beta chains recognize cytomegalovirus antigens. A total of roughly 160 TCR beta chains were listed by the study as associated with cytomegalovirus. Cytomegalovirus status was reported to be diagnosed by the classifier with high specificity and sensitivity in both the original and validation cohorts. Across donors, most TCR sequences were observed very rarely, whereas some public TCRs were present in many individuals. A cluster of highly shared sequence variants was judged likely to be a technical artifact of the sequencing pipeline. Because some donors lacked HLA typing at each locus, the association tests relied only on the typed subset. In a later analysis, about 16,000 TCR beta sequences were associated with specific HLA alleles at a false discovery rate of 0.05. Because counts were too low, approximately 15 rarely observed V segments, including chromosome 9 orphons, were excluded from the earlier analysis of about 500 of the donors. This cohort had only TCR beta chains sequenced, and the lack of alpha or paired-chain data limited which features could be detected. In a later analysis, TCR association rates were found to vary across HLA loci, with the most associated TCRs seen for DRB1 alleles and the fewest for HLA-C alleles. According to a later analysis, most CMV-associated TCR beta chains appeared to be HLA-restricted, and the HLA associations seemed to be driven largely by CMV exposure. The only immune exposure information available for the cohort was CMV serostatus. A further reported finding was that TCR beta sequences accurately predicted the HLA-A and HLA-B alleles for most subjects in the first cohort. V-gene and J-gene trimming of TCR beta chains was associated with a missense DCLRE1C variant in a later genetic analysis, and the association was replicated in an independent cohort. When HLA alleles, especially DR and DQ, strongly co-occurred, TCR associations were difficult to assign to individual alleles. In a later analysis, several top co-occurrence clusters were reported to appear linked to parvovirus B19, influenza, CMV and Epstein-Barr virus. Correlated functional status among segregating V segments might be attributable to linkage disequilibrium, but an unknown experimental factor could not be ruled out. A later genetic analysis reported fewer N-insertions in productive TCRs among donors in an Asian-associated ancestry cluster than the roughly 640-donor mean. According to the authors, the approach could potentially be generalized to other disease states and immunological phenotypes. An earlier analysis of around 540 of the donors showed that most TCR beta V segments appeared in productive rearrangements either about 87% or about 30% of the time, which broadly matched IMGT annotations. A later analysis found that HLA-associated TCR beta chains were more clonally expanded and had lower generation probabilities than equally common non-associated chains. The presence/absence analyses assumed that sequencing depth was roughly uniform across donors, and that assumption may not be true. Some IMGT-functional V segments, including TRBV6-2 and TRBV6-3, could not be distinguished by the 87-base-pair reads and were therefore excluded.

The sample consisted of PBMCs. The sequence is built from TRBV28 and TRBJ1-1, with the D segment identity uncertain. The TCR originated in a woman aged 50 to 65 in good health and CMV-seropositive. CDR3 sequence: CASSSQGLGRNTEAFF. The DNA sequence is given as TGTGCCAGCAGTTCTCAAGGTCTGGGGAGGAACACTGAAGCTTTCTTT.